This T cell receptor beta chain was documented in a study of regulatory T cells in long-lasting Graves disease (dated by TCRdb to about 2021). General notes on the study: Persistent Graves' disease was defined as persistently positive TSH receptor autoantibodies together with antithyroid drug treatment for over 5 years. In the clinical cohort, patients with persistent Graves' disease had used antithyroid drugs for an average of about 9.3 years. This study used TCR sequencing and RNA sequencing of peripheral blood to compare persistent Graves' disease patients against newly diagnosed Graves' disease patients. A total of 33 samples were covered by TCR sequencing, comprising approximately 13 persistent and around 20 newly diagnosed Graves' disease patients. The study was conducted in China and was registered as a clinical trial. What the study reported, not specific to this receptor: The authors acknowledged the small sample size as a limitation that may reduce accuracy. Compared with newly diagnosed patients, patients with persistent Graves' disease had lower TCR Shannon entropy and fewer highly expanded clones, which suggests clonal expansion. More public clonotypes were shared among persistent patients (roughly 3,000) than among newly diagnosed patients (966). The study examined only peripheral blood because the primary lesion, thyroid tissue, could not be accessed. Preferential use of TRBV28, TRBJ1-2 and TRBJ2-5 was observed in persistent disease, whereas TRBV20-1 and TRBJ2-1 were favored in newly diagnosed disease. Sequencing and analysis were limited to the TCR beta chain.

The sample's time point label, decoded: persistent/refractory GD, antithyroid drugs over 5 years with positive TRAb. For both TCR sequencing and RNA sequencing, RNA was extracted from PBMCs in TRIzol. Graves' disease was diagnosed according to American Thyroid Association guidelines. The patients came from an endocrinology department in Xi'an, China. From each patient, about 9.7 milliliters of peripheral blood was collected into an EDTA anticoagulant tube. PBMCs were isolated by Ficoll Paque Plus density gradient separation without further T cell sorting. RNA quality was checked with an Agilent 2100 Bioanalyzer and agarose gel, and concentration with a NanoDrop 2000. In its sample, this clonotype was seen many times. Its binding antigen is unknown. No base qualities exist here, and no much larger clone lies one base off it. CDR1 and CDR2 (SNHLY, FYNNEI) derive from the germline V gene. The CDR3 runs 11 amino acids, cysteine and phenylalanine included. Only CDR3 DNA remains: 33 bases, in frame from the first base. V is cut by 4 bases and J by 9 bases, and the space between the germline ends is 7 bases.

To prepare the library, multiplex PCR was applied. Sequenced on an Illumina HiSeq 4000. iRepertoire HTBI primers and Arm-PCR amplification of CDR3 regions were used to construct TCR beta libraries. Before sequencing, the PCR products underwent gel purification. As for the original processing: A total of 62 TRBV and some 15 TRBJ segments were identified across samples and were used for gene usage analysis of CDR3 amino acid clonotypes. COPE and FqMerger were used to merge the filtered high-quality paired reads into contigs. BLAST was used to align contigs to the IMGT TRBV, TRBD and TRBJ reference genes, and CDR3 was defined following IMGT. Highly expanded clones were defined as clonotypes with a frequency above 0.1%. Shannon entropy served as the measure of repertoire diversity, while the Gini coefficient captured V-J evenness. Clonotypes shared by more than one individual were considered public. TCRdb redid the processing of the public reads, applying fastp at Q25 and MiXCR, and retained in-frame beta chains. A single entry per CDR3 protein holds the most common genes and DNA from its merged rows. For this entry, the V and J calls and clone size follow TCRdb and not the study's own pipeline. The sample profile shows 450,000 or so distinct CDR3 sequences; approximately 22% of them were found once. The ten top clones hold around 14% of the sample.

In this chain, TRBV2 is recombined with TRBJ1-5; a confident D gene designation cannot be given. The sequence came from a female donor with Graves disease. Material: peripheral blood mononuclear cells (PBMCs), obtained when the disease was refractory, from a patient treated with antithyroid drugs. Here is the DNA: TGTGCCAGCAGTGGTAAGGGGCCCCAGCATTTT. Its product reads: CASSGKGPQHF. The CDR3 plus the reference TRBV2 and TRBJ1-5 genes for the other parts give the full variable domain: EPEVTQTPSHQVTQMGQEVILRCVPISNHLYFYWYRQILGQKVEFLVSFYNNEISEKSEIFDDQFSVERPDGSNFTLKIRSTKLEDSAMYFCASSGKGPQHFGDGTRLSIL.